One sample yielded the 15 T cell receptor beta chains listed below, sequenced in a study of control samples from healthy donors and cancer patients. Produced via immunoSEQ multiplex PCR; TCRdb's table is partial and in-frame only. With 150,000 to 200,000 clones in the sample, the ten largest clones hold roughly 2%. The sequenced sample consisted of blood. The receptor source for this set is a woman in her thirties in good health.

This chain connects TRBV5-1 to TRBJ1-2; D ambiguous. V shed 5 bases and J shed 2 bases, with 16 bases lying between them. The CDR3 runs to 15 residues. In germline, CDR1 is SGHRS, CDR2 YFSETQ. CDR3 sequence: CASRQRREGNYGYTF. The CDR3, as DNA: TGCGCCAGCAGACAGCGGAGGGAAGGGAACTATGGCTACACCTTC.

The chain uses TRBV6-5 and TRBJ2-1; 7 bases are a match to TRBD1. This CDR3 has 15 amino acids. V shed 7 bases and J 0 bases; nucleotides not matched to a gene: 6. The germline gives CDR1 MNHEY, CDR2 SVGAGI. CDR3 in DNA: TGTGCCAGCAAAACAGGGGCCACCTCCTACAATGAGCAGTTCTTC. Amino acids: CASKTGATSYNEQFF.

For this clone: The junction departs from the called germline gene at one end, perhaps through a read error. The chain links TRBV29-1 to TRBJ1-2; D is possibly TRBD1 (5 bases). The germline V gene encodes CDR1 SQVTM and CDR2 ANQGSEA. CDR3 size: 17 residues. CDR3: CSLENLVGPGPNYGYTF. The CDR3 region has the DNA TGCAGCCTTGAGAATCTGGTTGGGCCAGGGCCTAACTATGGCTACACCTTC.

V and J are TRBV7-8 and TRBJ1-1; D is possibly TRBD1 (5 bases). The CDR3 is made up of 13 amino acids. Germline V CDR1 and CDR2: SGHVS, FQNEAQ. Trimming left V 4 bases short and J 4 bases short, with 10 bases between. The DNA for the CDR3 is TGTGCCAGCAGCTATATGACAGCCACTGAAGCTTTCTTT. Its protein is CASSYMTATEAFF.

The V call is TRBV18, the J call TRBJ2-3; a weak D match, TRBD1 (5 bases). The CDR3 consists of 11 residues. Germline lookup yields CDR1 KGHSH and CDR2 LQKENI. Trimming took off 7 bases at V and 4 bases at J, with 6 bases between the two ends. CDR3 amino acids: CASLGADTQYF. CDR3 sequence (DNA): TGTGCCAGCTTAGGGGCAGATACGCAGTATTTT.

The rearrangement uses TRBV18 and TRBJ2-1; 11 nucleotides match TRBD1. Trimming cost V 4 bases and J 7 bases; bases outside gene matches: 3. The CDR3 spans 14 residues. Per germline, CDR1 KGHSH and CDR2 LQKENI. CDR3 sequence reads: CASSLGTGGNEQFF. The CDR3 DNA reads as TGTGCCAGCTCACTCGGGACAGGGGGGAATGAGCAGTTCTTC.

V gene TRBV4-1 combines with J gene TRBJ2-6, with 7 bases lining up with TRBD1. The CDR3 is 19 amino acids. J was trimmed by 1 base and V by 2 bases; bases with no gene match: 11. From germline, CDR1 is MGHRA and CDR2 YSYEKL. The CDR3 loop is CASSQLYRGRSSGANVLTF. For the CDR3, the DNA is TGCGCCAGCAGCCAACTTTATAGGGGGCGCAGTTCTGGGGCCAACGTCCTGACTTTC.

The chain carries TRBV11-2 and TRBJ2-4, with 8 bases identical to TRBD2. Germline values: CDR1 SGHAT, CDR2 FQNNGV. The CDR3 spans 16 residues. The V segment lost 3 bases and the J segment 4 bases; nucleotides outside the gene matches: 8. The CDR3, as DNA: TGTGCCAGCAGCTTTTTCAGCGGGGGCCCAAAAAACATTCAGTACTTC. It specifies CASSFFSGGPKNIQYF.

The chain combines TRBV7-2 with TRBJ1-4; D remains unclear. The CDR3 runs to 15 residues. Germline loops: CDR1 SGHTA, CDR2 FQGNSA. The germline V and J ends were trimmed by 6 bases and 4 bases, with 15 bases remaining between them. In DNA form, the CDR3 reads TGTGCCAGCAGTTTCGCACAAAATGTTAATGAAAAACTGTTTTTT. Protein product: CASSFAQNVNEKLFF.

The chain employs TRBV9 and TRBJ1-3; D not certain. V dropped 0 bases and J dropped 0 bases, with 13 bases sitting between them. Germline lookup yields CDR1 SGDLS and CDR2 YYNGEE. CDR3 length: 17 amino acids. The CDR3 region is CASSVVGLPTSGNTIYF. CDR3 in DNA: TGTGCCAGCAGCGTAGTTGGGCTCCCGACCTCTGGAAACACCATATATTTT.

This chain connects TRBV7-9 to TRBJ2-6; D is unresolved. Germline values: CDR1 SEHNR, CDR2 FQNEAQ (reference sequence). The ends were cut back, 2 bases at V and 2 bases at J, with 16 bases in the middle. The CDR3 covers 18 residues. CDR3 coding DNA: TGTGCCAGCAGCTTATTAAGCCAGAGCCAGGCTGGGGCCAACGTCCTGACTTTC. This codes for CASSLLSQSQAGANVLTF.

The chain employs TRBV6-6 and TRBJ1-4, with D possibly TRBD1 on 6 matching bases. CDR3 length: 15 amino acids. Germline-derived CDR1 and CDR2 are MNHNY and SVGAGI (reference sequence). Trimming shortened V by 6 bases and J by 8 bases, and 19 bases separated the two germline ends. CDR3 sequence: CASRPGQPPTEKLFF. The DNA for the CDR3 is TGTGCCAGCAGACCCGGACAGCCCCCTACGGAAAAACTGTTTTTT.

The V and J genes are TRBV28 and TRBJ2-1; TRBD2 is a possible D gene (6 bases). The germline gives CDR1 MDHEN, CDR2 SYDVKM. This CDR3 is built from 17 residues. Trimming left V 1 base short and J 4 bases short, with 17 bases between. DNA of the CDR3: TGTGCCAGCAGTTTATTCCACCTGGGGGGAGGTTACAATGAGCAGTTCTTC. The encoded protein is CASSLFHLGGGYNEQFF.

CDR3 nucleotides: TGCGCCAGCAGTATCCAGAACAGGGCGACTAACTATGGCTACACCTTC. Its translation is CASSIQNRATNYGYTF. The chain is built from TRBV4-1 and TRBJ1-2, with D maybe TRBD1 (6 bases). CDR1 and CDR2 from the germline V gene are MGHRA and YSYEKL. V shed 6 bases and J shed 0 bases, with 17 bases lying between them. The CDR3 runs 16 residues.

The chain uses TRBV4-2 and TRBJ2-1; D not resolved. The V gene's germline CDR1 is LGHNA and CDR2 YNFKEQ. Trimming took 0 bases from V and 0 from J, leaving 9 bases between them. CDR3 length equals 16 residues. CDR3: CASSQDRAPSYNEQFF. CDR3 in DNA: TGTGCCAGCAGCCAAGATCGAGCCCCCTCCTACAATGAGCAGTTCTTC.